These 31 T cell receptor beta chains were all obtained from the same sample, sequenced in a study of molecular identifiers for immune sequencing clone quantification. TCRdb reprocessed the PCR reads via MiXCR and lists one record per CDR3 protein. The data hold about half a million distinct CDR3 sequences, with over 20% observed a single time. Material for sequencing was naive CD8+ T cells from blood, with Jurkat cell RNA spiked in. As to subset: FACS-sorted CD8+CD4-CCR7+CD45RA+ naive T cells. These receptors came from a human donor in good health. Some libraries in this study had Jurkat cell RNA spiked in.

A few counts support this clonotype. The J gene is TRBJ2-5, the V gene TRBV6-1; TRBD2 aligns across 10 bases. V shed 2 bases and J 5 bases; nucleotides not matched to a gene: 5. This CDR3 has 15 amino acids. Germline V CDR1 and CDR2: MNHNS, SASEGT. CDR3 in DNA: TGTGCCAGCAGTGAAACAATTAGCGGGGGGGAGACCCAGTACTTC. Translated: CASSETISGGETQYF.

As to this clonotype: This CDR3 is missing its conserved last phenylalanine or tryptophan, likely due to a read error. The chain combines TRBV7-9 with TRBJ2-7, with D tentatively TRBD1 (6 bases). The ends were cut back, 5 bases at V and 4 bases at J, with 15 bases in the middle. Germline CDR1 SEHNR, CDR2 FQNEAQ (reference sequence). The CDR3 is 14 residues long. Here the CDR3 reads CASSPTDREYEQYL. CDR3 nucleotides: TGTGCCAGCAGCCCCACGGACAGAGAGTACGAGCAGTACTTA.

This clonotype was seen repeatedly, ten times or more. This rearrangement joins TRBV24-1 to TRBJ2-2; 12 bases are shared with TRBD2. This CDR3 comprises 21 residues. The V gene end was trimmed by 3 bases and the J gene end by 4 bases; junction bases not matched to a gene: 17. Germline V lookup: CDR1 KGHDR, CDR2 SFDVKD. The CDR3 region is CATSDKRLAGALRRGTGELFF. In DNA form, the CDR3 reads TGTGCCACCAGTGATAAAAGACTAGCGGGAGCCCTACGACGAGGCACCGGGGAGCTGTTTTTT.

For the CDR3, the DNA is TGTGCCAGCAGCGTAGGCTTAGGGGTAGCGGGAGTAGCAGATACGCAGCATTTT. It is translated as CASSVGLGVAGVADTQHF. This chain uses TRBV9 with TRBJ2-3; the D gene is possibly TRBD1 (5 bases). The DNA end lines up better with TRBJ1-5; the J call may be wrong. The CDR3 spans 18 residues. Looked up from germline, CDR1 is SGDLS and CDR2 is YYNGEE.

Here the CDR3 reads CAISGWGNQAETQYF. The CDR3 region has the DNA TGTGCCATCAGTGGGTGGGGCAATCAAGCGGAGACCCAGTACTTC. The chain combines TRBV10-3 with TRBJ2-5; TRBD1 is a possible D gene (5 bases). Germline CDR1 and CDR2: ENHRY and SYGVKD. The CDR3 sequence is 15 residues long. Trimming took off 4 bases at V and 5 bases at J, with 17 bases between the two ends.

A word on this clonotype: One end of the junction varies from germline; a read error may be responsible. The chain recombines TRBV27 with TRBJ2-3; D is unresolved. Germline values: CDR1 MNHEY, CDR2 SMNVEV (reference sequence). This CDR3 has 13 amino acids. The CDR3 loop is CASSLRSTDTQCF. DNA of the CDR3: TGTGCCAGCAGTTTACGGAGCACAGATACGCAGTGTTTT.

This clonotype was seen a few times. V gene TRBV11-3 combines with J gene TRBJ2-1; TRBD2 matches at 7 bases. The germline V gene encodes CDR1 SGHNT and CDR2 YENEEA. This CDR3 region has 17 residues. J was trimmed by 2 bases and V by 4 bases; bases with no gene match: 11. The CDR3 bases are TGTGCCAGCAGCTCTGAAAATGGACTAGTGCCCTACAATGAGCAGTTCTTC. As protein: CASSSENGLVPYNEQFF.

This clonotype was detected only a few times. The J gene is TRBJ2-1, the V gene TRBV2; either TRBD1 or TRBD2 may fit D (5 bases each). The V gene lost 0 bases and the J gene lost 7 bases, with 19 bases spanning the gap. The CDR3 sequence is 17 residues long. Per the germline V gene, CDR1 is SNHLY and CDR2 is FYNNEI. CDR3 DNA sequence: TGTGCCAGCAGTGAAGCGGGGGTCCAGGGTGGGCGGAATGAGCAGTTCTTC. The encoded protein is CASSEAGVQGGRNEQFF. Full variable domain (outside the CDR3, taken from reference TRBV2 and TRBJ2-1): EPEVTQTPSHQVTQMGQEVILRCVPISNHLYFYWYRQILGQKVEFLVSFYNNEISEKSEIFDDQFSVERPDGSNFTLKIRSTKLEDSAMYFCASSEAGVQGGRNEQFFGPGTRLTVL.

Of note for this clonotype: It may be a read error: a sequence one base away is much more abundant. The rearrangement links TRBV6-6 to TRBJ1-1; a weak D match, TRBD1 (5 bases). The CDR3 runs to 14 residues. Germline V gives CDR1 MNHNY, CDR2 SVGAGI (reference sequence). CDR3 amino acids: CASSYEGPNTGAFF. The CDR3 DNA sequence: TGTGCCAGCAGTTACGAGGGGCCGAACACTGGAGCTTTCTTT.

This sequence joins TRBV7-9 and TRBJ1-1; D is ambiguous. V was clipped by 6 bases and J by 8 bases, with 10 bases between them. The CDR3 loop spans 11 amino acids. From germline, CDR1 is SEHNR and CDR2 FQNEAQ (reference sequence). CDR3 sequence (DNA): TGTGCCAGCAGTTCGCCGTTCGAAGCTTTCTTT. It specifies CASSSPFEAFF. The full variable domain, with the rest looked up from reference TRBV7-9 and TRBJ1-1, is DTGVSQNPRHKITKRGQNVTFRCDPISEHNRLYWYRQTLGQGPEFLTYFQNEAQLEKSRLLSDRFSAERPKGSFSTLEIQRTEQGDSAMYLCASSSPFEAFFGQGTRLTVV.

Concerning this clonotype itself: Lacking the conserved final phenylalanine or tryptophan, this CDR3 likely reflects a read error. The chain links TRBV27 to TRBJ2-7; 10 nucleotides line up with TRBD2. Germline-derived CDR1 and CDR2 are MNHEY and SMNVEV (reference sequence). The CDR3 is 16 amino acids. V lost 0 bases to trimming and J lost 4 bases; unmatched junction nucleotides: 6. CDR3 DNA: TGTGCCAGCAGTTTATCGCCTAGCGGGAGTAGGTACGAGCAGTACCTC. It encodes CASSLSPSGSRYEQYL.

Notes on this clonotype: A single base separates this from a much larger clone, so it may be a read error. The gene calls are TRBV19 and TRBJ1-5; D not certain. V lost 7 bases, J lost 2 bases, and 12 bases lay in between. The CDR3 is made up of 14 amino acids. Germline values: CDR1 LNHDA, CDR2 SQIVND (reference sequence). The CDR3 coding sequence is TGTGCCAGTATTGCACCTGGGGGCAATCAGCCCCAGCATTTT. Residues: CASIAPGGNQPQHF.

The chain carries TRBV27 and TRBJ2-2, with 13 nucleotides matching TRBD2. The germline V gene encodes CDR1 MNHEY and CDR2 SMNVEV (reference sequence). The CDR3 has 18 residues. Trimming at V came to 5 bases and at J to 2 bases, leaving 8 bases not matched to a gene. CDR3 coding DNA: TGTGCCAGCAGTCCGGGACTAGCGGGATGGTCAAACACCGGGGAGCTGTTTTTT. Amino acid sequence: CASSPGLAGWSNTGELFF.

This clonotype was detected only a few times. The J gene is TRBJ1-5, the V gene TRBV19; maybe TRBD1 (6 bases). CDR3 size: 14 residues. The germline gives CDR1 LNHDA, CDR2 SQIVND (reference sequence). The germline V and J ends were trimmed by 7 bases and 5 bases, with 15 bases remaining between them. The CDR3 bases are TGTGCCAGTACCCCGGACGAGGGGGATCAGCCCCAGCATTTT. Protein product: CASTPDEGDQPQHF.

This clonotype was observed a few times. V gene TRBV6-2 or TRBV6-3 combines with J gene TRBJ1-5; D not certain. Per germline, CDR1 MNHEY and CDR2 SVGEGT. Trimming cost V 6 bases and J 0 bases, with 15 bases left between them. The CDR3 is 16 residues long. The CDR3 loop reads CASSFSIPSSNQPQHF. CDR3 nucleotides: TGTGCCAGCAGCTTCTCAATCCCGAGTAGCAATCAGCCCCAGCATTTT.

The chain joins TRBV27 to TRBJ2-7, with 9 bases aligning to TRBD2. Germline CDR1 MNHEY, CDR2 SMNVEV (reference sequence). The V gene end was trimmed by 4 bases and the J gene end by 4 bases; junction bases not matched to a gene: 8. CDR3 length: 15 amino acids. CDR3 protein: CASSWSSGTVYEQYF. The CDR3 DNA follows: TGTGCCAGCAGTTGGTCTAGCGGGACGGTGTACGAGCAGTACTTC.

In the case of this clonotype: Just one base apart from a much larger clone, this may be a read error. This chain links TRBV6-6 with TRBJ1-5; the match to TRBD1 covers 7 bases. The germline gives CDR1 MNHNY, CDR2 SVGAGI (reference sequence). The CDR3 covers 13 residues. V was pared by 11 bases and J by 2 bases, with 6 bases of the junction left unmatched. The CDR3 region has the DNA TGTGCCTCTCATGGACAGGGCAATCAGCCCCAGCATTTT. Protein product: CASHGQGNQPQHF.

This clonotype was seen a few times. The rearrangement links TRBV24-1 to TRBJ2-1, with D unclear. Germline V gene lookup returns CDR1 KGHDR and CDR2 SFDVKD. This CDR3 contains 14 residues. The ends were cut back, 1 base at V and 6 bases at J, with 9 bases in the middle. CDR3 amino acids: CATSDFLGSNEQFF. The CDR3 region has the DNA TGTGCCACCAGTGATTTTTTGGGATCCAATGAGCAGTTCTTC.

This clonotype was detected a few times. This chain joins TRBV12-3 or TRBV12-4 and TRBJ1-1, with D possibly being TRBD1 (5 bases). The CDR3 runs to 16 residues. Deletions cut 3 bases from V and 1 base from J, with 15 bases between. The CDR3: CASSFSGRRKNTEAFF. Written as DNA, the CDR3 is TGTGCCAGCAGTTTCTCAGGGCGTCGAAAGAACACTGAAGCTTTCTTT.

V and J are TRBV6-1 and TRBJ1-5, with unresolved D. Looked up from germline, CDR1 is MNHNS and CDR2 is SASEGT. This CDR3 spans 14 amino acids. V dropped 9 bases and J dropped 0 bases, with 12 bases sitting between them. The CDR3 loop reads CASLPLDSNQPQHF. The CDR3 nucleotides are TGTGCCAGTCTACCCCTTGATAGCAATCAGCCCCAGCATTTT.

A few counts support this clonotype. The junction shows a germline mismatch at one end, possibly a read error. V and J are TRBV19 and TRBJ2-7; no definite D call. CDR3 length equals 15 residues. CDR1 and CDR2 from the germline V gene are LNHDA and SQIVND (reference sequence). CDR3 DNA sequence: TGTGCCAGTAGTACGTCAGCTTCTTCTTCCTACGAGCAGTGCTTC. This translates into CASSTSASSSYEQCF.

This clonotype was detected only a few times. The chain joins TRBV12-3 or TRBV12-4 to TRBJ2-5; tentatively, D is TRBD1 (5 bases). V was clipped by 3 bases and J by 3 bases, with 8 bases between them. The CDR3 is 13 residues long. The CDR3 region has the DNA TGTGCCAGCAGTTTTGCAGGGAAAGAGACCCAGTACTTC. Residues: CASSFAGKETQYF.

The V and J genes are TRBV7-9 and TRBJ2-7; tentatively, D is TRBD1 or TRBD2 (5 bases each). The CDR3 totals 13 residues. V was cut by 7 bases and J by 2 bases, with 12 bases left in between. Germline CDR1 reads SEHNR; CDR2 reads FQNEAQ (reference sequence). The CDR3 nucleotides are TGTGCCAGCAACCCCGTGGGGGCCTACGAGCAGTACTTC. Protein sequence: CASNPVGAYEQYF.

The chain combines TRBV24-1 with TRBJ2-3; TRBD1 aligns across 9 bases. Per the germline V gene, CDR1 is KGHDR and CDR2 is SFDVKD. The trim removed 6 bases at V and 3 bases at J, leaving 6 bases unmatched. The CDR3 totals 15 residues. The CDR3 spells CATSPDRGRTDTQYF. The CDR3, as DNA: TGTGCCACCAGTCCGGACAGGGGTCGTACAGATACGCAGTATTTT.

This clonotype showed up just a few times. At one boundary the junction diverges from the germline segment, which might be a read error. The rearrangement joins TRBV29-1 to TRBJ2-5, with a weak D call TRBD1 (6 bases). The CDR3 contains 13 residues. Germline values: CDR1 SQVTM, CDR2 ANQGSEA. The CDR3 region is CSVETGISETQHF. Here the CDR3 DNA reads TGCAGCGTCGAAACAGGGATTTCGGAGACCCAGCACTTC.

The chain is built from TRBV12-3 or TRBV12-4 and TRBJ1-5, with 7 bases matching TRBD1. V gave up 6 bases and J gave up 6 bases; unmatched junction bases: 8. The CDR3 has 14 residues. Here the CDR3 DNA reads TGTGCCAGCAGCCCACAGGGGCAGGGTCAGCCCCAGCATTTT. Its translation: CASSPQGQGQPQHF.

As concerns this clonotype: The junction does not match germline at one end; this may be a read error. The genes are TRBV7-7 and TRBJ2-3; TRBD2 might be the D (5 bases). CDR1 and CDR2 from the germline V gene are SSHAT and FNYEAQ (reference sequence). The CDR3 has 15 residues. The CDR3 sequence: CASSRRGSSTDTQYF. CDR3 bases: TGTGCTAGCAGCCGACGAGGGTCTAGCACAGATACGCAGTATTTT.

This clonotype occurred once. The rearrangement uses TRBV20-1 and TRBJ2-3; tentatively, D is TRBD2 (6 bases). The V end was cut by 2 bases, the J end by 4 bases, with 19 bases between. Looked up from germline, CDR1 is DFQATT and CDR2 is SNEGSKA (reference sequence). The CDR3 totals 16 residues. CDR3 bases: TGCAGTGCTAGACTCACCTCGCGCGGGATCGCAGATACGCAGTATTTT. As protein: CSARLTSRGIADTQYF.

Ten or more counts support this clonotype. This sequence joins TRBV4-1 and TRBJ1-1; 10 nucleotides align to TRBD1. V was pared by 2 bases and J by 0 bases, with 6 bases of the junction left unmatched. The V gene's germline CDR1 is MGHRA and CDR2 YSYEKL. The CDR3 has 17 residues. The CDR3: CASSQYGQGVMNTEAFF. The CDR3 nucleotides are TGCGCCAGCAGCCAATACGGACAGGGGGTCATGAACACTGAAGCTTTCTTT.

In the case of this clonotype: The junction does not match germline at one end; this may be a read error. The chain recombines TRBV11-2 with TRBJ1-1; D uncertain. CDR1 SGHAT and CDR2 FQNNGV come from the germline V gene. The length of the CDR3 is 14 residues. In nucleotides, the CDR3 is TGTGCCAGCAGCTTAGACAGCTTGAACACTGAAGCTCTCTTT. Residues: CASSLDSLNTEALF.

This clonotype was observed a handful of times. This chain connects TRBV21-1 to TRBJ2-1; no check of the table's D call, TRBD2, against the DNA was made. TRBV21-1 is marked as a pseudogene. CDR3 length: 16 residues. The CDR3 DNA follows: TGTGCCAGCAGCAAAGAAGGAGGGGACCCCTTTAATGAGCAGTTCTTC. Protein sequence: CASSKEGGDPFNEQFF.